This T cell receptor (beta chain) was sequenced for a study of T cell changes during pregnancy in multiple sclerosis. Assay: immunoSEQ multiplex PCR; the TCRdb copy retains only in-frame clones and omits some. The sample holds roughly 38,000 clones, roughly nine tenths seen once. This clone was observed once. Trimming removed 8 bases from V and 0 bases from J, with 13 bases in between. The germline gives CDR1 SNHLY, CDR2 FYNNEI. This CDR3 has 15 residues. The material sequenced was CD4+ T cells from peripheral blood mononuclear cells, taken before pregnancy. The chain couples TRBV2 to TRBJ1-4; D not resolved. The origin of this receptor is a female donor with multiple sclerosis, enrolled in a pregnancy study. CDR3 nucleotide sequence: TGTGCCAGCCGTCCTTACAGAGCAACTAATGAAAAACTGTTTTTT. Translating it yields CASRPYRATNEKLFF.